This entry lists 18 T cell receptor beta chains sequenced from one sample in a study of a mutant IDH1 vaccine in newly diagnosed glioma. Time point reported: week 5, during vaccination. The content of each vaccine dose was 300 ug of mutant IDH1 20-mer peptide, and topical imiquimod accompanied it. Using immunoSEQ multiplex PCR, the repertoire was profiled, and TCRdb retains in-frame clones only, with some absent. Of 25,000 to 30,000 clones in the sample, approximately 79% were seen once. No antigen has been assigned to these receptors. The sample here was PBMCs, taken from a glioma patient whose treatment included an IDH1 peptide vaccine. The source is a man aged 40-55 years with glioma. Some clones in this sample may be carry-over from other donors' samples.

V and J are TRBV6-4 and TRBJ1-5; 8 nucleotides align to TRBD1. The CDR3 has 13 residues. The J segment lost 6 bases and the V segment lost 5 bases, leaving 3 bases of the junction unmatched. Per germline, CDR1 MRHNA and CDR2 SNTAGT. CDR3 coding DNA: TGTGCCAGCAGTACCGACAGGGGTCAGCCCCAGCATTTT. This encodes CASSTDRGQPQHF.

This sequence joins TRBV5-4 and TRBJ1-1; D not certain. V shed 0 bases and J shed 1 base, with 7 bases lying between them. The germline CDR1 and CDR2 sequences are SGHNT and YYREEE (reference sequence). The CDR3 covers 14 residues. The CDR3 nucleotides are TGTGCCAGCAGCTTGGTGTCGTGGAACACTGAAGCTTTCTTT. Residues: CASSLVSWNTEAFF.

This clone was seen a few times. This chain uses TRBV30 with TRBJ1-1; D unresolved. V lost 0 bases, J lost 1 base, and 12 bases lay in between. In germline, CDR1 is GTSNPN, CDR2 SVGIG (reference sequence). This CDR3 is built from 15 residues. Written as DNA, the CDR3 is TGTGCCTGGAGTGTACGGCGTCTAAGGAACACTGAAGCTTTCTTT. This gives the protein CAWSVRRLRNTEAFF. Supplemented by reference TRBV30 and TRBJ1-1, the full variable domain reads SQTIHQWPATLVQPVGSPLSLECTVEGTSNPNLYWYRQAAGRGLQLLFYSVGIGQISSEVPQNLSASRPQDRQFILSSKKLLLSDSGFYLCAWSVRRLRNTEAFFGQGTRLTVV.

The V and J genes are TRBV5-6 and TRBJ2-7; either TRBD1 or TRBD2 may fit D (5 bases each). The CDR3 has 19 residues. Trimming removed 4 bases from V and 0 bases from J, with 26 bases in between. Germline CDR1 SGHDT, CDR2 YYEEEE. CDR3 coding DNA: TGTGCCAGCAGCCCGGCGGAGAGGGTCGTCAGGGAGAGCTCCTACGAGCAGTACTTC. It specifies CASSPAERVVRESSYEQYF.

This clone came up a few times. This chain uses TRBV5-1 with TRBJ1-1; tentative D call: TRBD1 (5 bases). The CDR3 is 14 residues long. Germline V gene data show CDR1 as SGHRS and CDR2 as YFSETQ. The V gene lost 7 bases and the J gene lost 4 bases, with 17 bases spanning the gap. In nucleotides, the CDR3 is TGCGCCAGCGGGGTCGGTCAGGGAGGCACTGAAGCTTTCTTT. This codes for CASGVGQGGTEAFF.

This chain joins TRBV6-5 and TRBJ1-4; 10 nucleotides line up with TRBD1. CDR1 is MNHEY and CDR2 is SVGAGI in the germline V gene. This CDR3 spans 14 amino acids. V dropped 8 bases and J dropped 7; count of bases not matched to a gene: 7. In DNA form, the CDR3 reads TGTGCCAGCCGGAGACAGGGGGCGAGTGAAAAACTGTTTTTT. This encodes CASRRQGASEKLFF.

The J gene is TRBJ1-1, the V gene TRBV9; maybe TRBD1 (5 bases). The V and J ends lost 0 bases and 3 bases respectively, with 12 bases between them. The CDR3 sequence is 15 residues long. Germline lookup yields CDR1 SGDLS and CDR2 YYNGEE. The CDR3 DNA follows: TGTGCCAGCAGCGTAGTAAGGGGTTTGTACACTGAAGCTTTCTTT. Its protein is CASSVVRGLYTEAFF.

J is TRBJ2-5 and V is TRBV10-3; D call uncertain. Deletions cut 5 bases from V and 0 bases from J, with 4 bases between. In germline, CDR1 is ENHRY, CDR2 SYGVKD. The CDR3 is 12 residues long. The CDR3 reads CAISYNQETQYF. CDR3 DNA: TGTGCCATCAGTTACAACCAAGAGACCCAGTACTTC.

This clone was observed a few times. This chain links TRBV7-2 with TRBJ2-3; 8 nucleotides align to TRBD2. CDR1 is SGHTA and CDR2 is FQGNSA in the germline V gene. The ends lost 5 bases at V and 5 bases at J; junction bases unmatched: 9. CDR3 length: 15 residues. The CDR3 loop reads CASSPRGGAIDTQYF. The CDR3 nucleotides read TGTGCCAGCAGCCCCCGGGGGGGGGCGATAGATACGCAGTATTTT. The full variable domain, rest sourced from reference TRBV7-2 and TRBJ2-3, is GAGVSQSPSNKVTEKGKDVELRCDPISGHTALYWYRQSLGQGLEFLIYFQGNSAPDKSGLPSDRFSAERTGGSVSTLTIQRTQQEDSAVYLCASSPRGGAIDTQYFGPGTRLTVL.

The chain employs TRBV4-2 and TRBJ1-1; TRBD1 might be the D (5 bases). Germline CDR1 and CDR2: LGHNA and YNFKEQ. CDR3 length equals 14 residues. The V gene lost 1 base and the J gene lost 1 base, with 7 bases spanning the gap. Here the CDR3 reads CASSQVGANTEAFF. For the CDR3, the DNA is TGTGCCAGCAGCCAAGTCGGGGCGAACACTGAAGCTTTCTTT.

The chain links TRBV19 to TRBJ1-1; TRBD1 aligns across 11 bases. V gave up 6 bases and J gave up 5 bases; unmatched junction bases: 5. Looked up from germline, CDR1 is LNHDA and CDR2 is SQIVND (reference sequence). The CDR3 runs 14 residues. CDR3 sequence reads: CASRPGTGGTEAFF. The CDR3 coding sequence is TGTGCCAGTAGGCCCGGGACAGGGGGAACTGAAGCTTTCTTT. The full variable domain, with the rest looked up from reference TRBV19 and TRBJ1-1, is DGGITQSPKYLFRKEGQNVTLSCEQNLNHDAMYWYRQDPGQGLRLIYYSQIVNDFQKGDIAEGYSVSREKKESFPLTVTSAQKNPTAFYLCASRPGTGGTEAFFGQGTRLTVV.

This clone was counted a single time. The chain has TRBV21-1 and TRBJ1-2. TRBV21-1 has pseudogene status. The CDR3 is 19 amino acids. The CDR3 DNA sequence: TGTGCCAGCAGCAAAGCGGCGGGAAGGGATGGGATCTGCAACTATGGCTACACCTTC. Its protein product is CASSKAAGRDGICNYGYTF.

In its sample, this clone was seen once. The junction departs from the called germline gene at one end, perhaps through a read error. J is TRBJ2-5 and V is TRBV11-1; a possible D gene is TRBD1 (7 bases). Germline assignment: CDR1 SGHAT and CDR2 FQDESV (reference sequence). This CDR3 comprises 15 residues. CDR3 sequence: CVSTSGGQPQETQYF. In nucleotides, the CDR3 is TGTGTCAGCACCTCCGGGGGACAGCCCCAAGAGACCCAGTACTTC. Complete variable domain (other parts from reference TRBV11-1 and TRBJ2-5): EAEVAQSPRYKITEKSQAVAFWCDPISGHATLYWYRQILGQGPELLVQFQDESVVDDSQLPKDRFSAERLKGVDSTLKIQPAELGDSAMYLCVSTSGGQPQETQYFGPGTRLLVL.

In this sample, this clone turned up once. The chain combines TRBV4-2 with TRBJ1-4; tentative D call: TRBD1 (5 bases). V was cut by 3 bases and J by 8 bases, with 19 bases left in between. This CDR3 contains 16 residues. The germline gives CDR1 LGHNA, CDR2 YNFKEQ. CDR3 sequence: CASSQPLRAEGEKLFF. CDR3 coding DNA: TGTGCCAGCAGCCAGCCGCTGAGGGCCGAGGGGGAAAAACTGTTTTTT.

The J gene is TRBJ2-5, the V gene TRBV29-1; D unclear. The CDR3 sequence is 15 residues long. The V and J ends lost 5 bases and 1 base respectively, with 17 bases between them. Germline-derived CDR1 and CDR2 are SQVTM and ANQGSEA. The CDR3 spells CSVTWALPIQETQYF. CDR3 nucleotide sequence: TGCAGCGTTACATGGGCTTTACCAATCCAAGAGACCCAGTACTTC. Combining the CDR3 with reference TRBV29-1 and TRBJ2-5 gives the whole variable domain SAVISQKPSRDICQRGTSLTIQCQVDSQVTMMFWYRQQPGQSLTLIATANQGSEATYESGFVIDKFPISRPNLTFSTLTVSNMSPEDSSIYLCSVTWALPIQETQYFGPGTRLLVL.

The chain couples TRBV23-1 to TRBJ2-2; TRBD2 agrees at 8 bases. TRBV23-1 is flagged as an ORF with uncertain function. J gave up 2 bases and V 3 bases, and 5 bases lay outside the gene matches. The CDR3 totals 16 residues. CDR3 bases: TGCGCCAGCAGTCATGCGGGGGGAGTCAACACCGGGGAGCTGTTTTTT. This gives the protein CASSHAGGVNTGELFF.

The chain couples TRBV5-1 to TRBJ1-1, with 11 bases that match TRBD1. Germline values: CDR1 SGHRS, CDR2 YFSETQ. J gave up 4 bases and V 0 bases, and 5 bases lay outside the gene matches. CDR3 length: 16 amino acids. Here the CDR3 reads CASSLDGQGASTEAFF. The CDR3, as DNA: TGCGCCAGCAGCTTGGACGGACAGGGGGCTTCCACTGAAGCTTTCTTT.

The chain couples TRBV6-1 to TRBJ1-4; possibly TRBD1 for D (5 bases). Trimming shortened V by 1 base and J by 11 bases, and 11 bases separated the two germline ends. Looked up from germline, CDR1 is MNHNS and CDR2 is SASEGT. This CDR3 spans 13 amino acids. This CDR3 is CASSEGEGWKLFF. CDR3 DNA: TGTGCCAGCAGTGAAGGCGAGGGGTGGAAACTGTTTTTT.